What follows is one TCR beta chain and its context. Its target is not known. This record belongs to a study of cytomegalovirus exposure and HLA in healthy donors. General observations from the study: A few chains tied to CMV proved CMV antigen-specific in vitro. By HLA locus, TCR association rates varied in a later analysis, with DRB1 showing the most and HLA-C the fewest.

Between the trimmed V and J ends, which lost 2 bases and 7 bases, there was a span of 12 bases. This CDR3 contains 14 residues. CDR1 and CDR2 (germline): SGHTA, FQGTGA. 13 Jbeta primers and 60 Vbeta primers were used for the PCR. Assay: immunoSEQ multiplex PCR; the TCRdb copy retains only in-frame clones and omits some. The sample has about 83,000 clones; about four fifths are singletons. Sample: PBMCs. This sequence was found in a woman aged 25-40 years in good health and CMV-seronegative. The genes are TRBV7-3 and TRBJ1-3; maybe TRBD1 (6 bases). This CDR3 reads CASSLSAGANTIYF. CDR3 DNA: TGTGCCAGCAGCTTATCGGCAGGGGCGAACACCATATATTTT.